This is a list of T cell receptor beta chains from one sample in a study of blood T cells in healthy people across ages. TCRdb ran MiXCR on the 5' RACE reads and lists one entry per CDR3 protein. Counted here are roughly 1.9 million distinct CDR3 sequences, approximately 39% occurring once; the ten biggest clones make up more than 20%. Source material: blood. These receptors all stem from a human donor in good health. Both conserved end residues are part of each CDR3. Each record gives: V gene, clone size, CDR3 protein. Clone size is stated in some rows and not others, as once, few, many or a class when expanded.

v_call: TRBV7-2; clone_size: few; cdr3_aa: CASSLVGQGAGGDRPQHF
v_call: TRBV4-1; clone_size: .; cdr3_aa: CASSQHYRGSNTEAFF
v_call: TRBV7-8; clone_size: few; cdr3_aa: CASSLNRGVEKLFF
v_call: TRBV15; clone_size: .; cdr3_aa: CATSIRRDPSTDTQYF
v_call: TRBV4-3; clone_size: .; cdr3_aa: CASSHRGRDNEQFF
v_call: TRBV20-1; clone_size: many; cdr3_aa: CSAGDRSDEQYF
v_call: TRBV5-5; clone_size: .; cdr3_aa: CASSFQWGTYEQYF
v_call: TRBV3-1; clone_size: .; cdr3_aa: CASSHNMGTDTQYF
v_call: TRBV3-1; clone_size: .; cdr3_aa: CASSHLSGGNYNERFF
v_call: TRBV3-1; clone_size: .; cdr3_aa: CASSPLRPTEAFF
v_call: TRBV30; clone_size: .; cdr3_aa: CAWSVLVGGRKFF
v_call: TRBV6-6; clone_size: .; cdr3_aa: CASSWYSGEKLFF
v_call: TRBV30; clone_size: few; cdr3_aa: CAWRPGGQETQYF
v_call: TRBV14; clone_size: .; cdr3_aa: CASSQELPGRETQYF
v_call: TRBV4-3; clone_size: few; cdr3_aa: CASSQGQVDQPQHF
v_call: TRBV12-3/TRBV12-4; clone_size: .; cdr3_aa: CASSSHRDNTEAFF
v_call: TRBV7-2; clone_size: few; cdr3_aa: CASSPGQLRETQYF
v_call: TRBV7-6; clone_size: .; cdr3_aa: CASSSLGSGSYEQYF
v_call: TRBV7-3; clone_size: many; cdr3_aa: CASSLRPGQTNEQFF
v_call: TRBV20-1; clone_size: .; cdr3_aa: CSASNPGGPPKTQYF
v_call: TRBV4-2; clone_size: .; cdr3_aa: CASSQDGYYGYTF
v_call: TRBV20-1; clone_size: .; cdr3_aa: CSARLAGDYNEQFF
v_call: TRBV12-3/TRBV12-4; clone_size: .; cdr3_aa: CASSFWTERRDGNEKLFF
v_call: TRBV3-1; clone_size: .; cdr3_aa: CASSQDDLTSGANVLTF
v_call: TRBV3-1; clone_size: few; cdr3_aa: CASSQDTSGGNEQFF
v_call: TRBV4-3; clone_size: .; cdr3_aa: CASTPRGAVAGASYNEQFF
v_call: TRBV29-1; clone_size: .; cdr3_aa: CSVDGGHMEQFF
v_call: TRBV20-1; clone_size: .; cdr3_aa: CSARDLGGSYEQYF
v_call: TRBV12-3/TRBV12-4; clone_size: few; cdr3_aa: CASTTGGETWDEQFF
v_call: TRBV21-1; clone_size: .; cdr3_aa: CASSNTRGSYEQYF
v_call: TRBV20-1; clone_size: .; cdr3_aa: CSARTLGGAIKNEQFF
v_call: TRBV12-3/TRBV12-4; clone_size: few; cdr3_aa: CANSASGTGYNEQFF
v_call: TRBV28; clone_size: few; cdr3_aa: CASSLITGPYYEQYF
v_call: TRBV4-2; clone_size: .; cdr3_aa: CASRPSTGATYEQYF
v_call: TRBV7-2; clone_size: .; cdr3_aa: CASSLAKSGGVTSYEQYF
v_call: TRBV28; clone_size: few; cdr3_aa: CASRAQGLTETQYF
v_call: TRBV20-1; clone_size: .; cdr3_aa: CSSTPSQGARETRYF
v_call: TRBV29-1; clone_size: .; cdr3_aa: CSIGGLAGLYEQYF
v_call: TRBV10-3; clone_size: .; cdr3_aa: CAISERASGANVRTF
v_call: TRBV29-1; clone_size: .; cdr3_aa: CSVVGSGGGVEQYF
v_call: TRBV20-1; clone_size: .; cdr3_aa: CSVPTSGTSTDTQYF
v_call: TRBV29-1; clone_size: few; cdr3_aa: CSVRGTRESTDTQYF
v_call: TRBV10-3; clone_size: few; cdr3_aa: CAISESKGGDTQYF
v_call: TRBV6-2/TRBV6-3; clone_size: .; cdr3_aa: CASSPRWATGELFF
v_call: TRBV15; clone_size: .; cdr3_aa: CATSRDFASNSPLHF
v_call: TRBV20-1; clone_size: few; cdr3_aa: CSAPLGQGAAYIQYF
v_call: TRBV12-3/TRBV12-4; clone_size: .; cdr3_aa: CASSPLPNQPQHF
v_call: TRBV12-3/TRBV12-4; clone_size: .; cdr3_aa: CAAWGLGNTGELFF
v_call: TRBV7-2; clone_size: .; cdr3_aa: CASSQGSGTFYRPQHF
v_call: TRBV20-1; clone_size: few; cdr3_aa: CSARDARAGETQYF
v_call: TRBV7-6; clone_size: .; cdr3_aa: CASSLQGAPNNEQYF
v_call: TRBV4-1; clone_size: many; cdr3_aa: CASSRGPGEKLFF
v_call: TRBV6-5; clone_size: few; cdr3_aa: CASSYGGGEAETQYF
v_call: TRBV20-1; clone_size: few; cdr3_aa: CSAPRLAGGPDTQYF
v_call: TRBV7-2; clone_size: few; cdr3_aa: CASSWRPGPSQETQYF